A selection of T cell receptor beta chains follows, all from one sample in a study of blood T cell repertoires in COVID-19. Only in-frame clones appear in the TCRdb table, and some are missing; sequencing was by immunoSEQ multiplex PCR. The top ten hold 0.8% to 0.95% of the sample, which has about 200,000 clones, approximately 80% seen once. The specimen sequenced was peripheral blood. The receptor set was obtained from a man between 60 and 70 years old with COVID-19, enrolled during active disease. The CDR3 runs from the conserved cysteine through the conserved F or W. The D gene is left open where the match is weak. Clone size is stated in some rows and not others, as once, few, many or a class when expanded.

clone size,J gene,D gene,V gene,CDR3 DNA,CDR3 protein
-,TRBJ1-5,-,TRBV28,TGTGCCAGCAGTTTAGTACAGCGCAATCAGCCCCAGCATTTT,CASSLVQRNQPQHF
-,TRBJ1-1,-,TRBV27,TGTGCCAGCAACCTCGCGGACGGTCAGGGGAGCGAAGCTTTCTTT,CASNLADGQGSEAFF
once,TRBJ2-1,TRBD1,TRBV30,TGTGCCTGGGGGACAGGGATGGACAATGAGCAGTTCTTC,CAWGTGMDNEQFF
-,TRBJ2-1,-,TRBV4-3,TGCGCCAGCAGCCCGGGATTCAGAGTGTACAATGAGCAGTTCTTC,CASSPGFRVYNEQFF
-,TRBJ1-1,-,TRBV30,TGTGCCTGGAGTGAAAGGAAGTGGGGGGTAGACACTGAAGCTTTCTTT,CAWSERKWGVDTEAFF
-,TRBJ2-1,-,TRBV3-1/TRBV3-2,TGTGCCAGTCAGACTGGCTCCTACAATGAGCAGTTCTTC,CASQTGSYNEQFF
-,TRBJ1-5,TRBD1,TRBV18,TGTGCCAGCTCACGGGGACAGGTCCGCAATCAGCCCCAGCATTTT,CASSRGQVRNQPQHF
-,TRBJ2-7,TRBD1,TRBV6-5,TGTGCCAGCAGTTTCGGACAGGGTTGGACCTACGAGCAGTACTTC,CASSFGQGWTYEQYF
-,TRBJ1-1,-,TRBV12-3/TRBV12-4,TGTGCCAGCAGAGAGGGAAAGAACACTGAAGCTTTCTTT,CASREGKNTEAFF
-,TRBJ2-1,TRBD1,TRBV5-4,TGTGCCAGCTACCCCCTTTCGGGACAGGGCAACAATGAGCAGTTCTTC,CASYPLSGQGNNEQFF
-,TRBJ1-5,-,TRBV19,TGTGCCAGTAGTTCACAGGCGAGCTGGAATCAGCCCCAGCATTTT,CASSSQASWNQPQHF
-,TRBJ1-2,TRBD1,TRBV4-2,TGTGCCAGCAGCCAAGATGCGGGGGGCCTGGGACAGGGGAATGGCTACACCTTC,CASSQDAGGLGQGNGYTF
-,TRBJ2-7,TRBD1,TRBV9,TGTGCCAGCAGCGTAGATCCAGGGGGCTCCTACGAGCAGTACTTC,CASSVDPGGSYEQYF
-,TRBJ2-7,TRBD1,TRBV18,TGTGCCAGCTCACCCGGACAGGGGCGTGTCGAGCAGTACTTC,CASSPGQGRVEQYF
-,TRBJ1-5,TRBD1,TRBV19,TGTGCCAGTAGTAGAGGGACAGACCGTAATCAGCCCCAGCATTTT,CASSRGTDRNQPQHF
-,TRBJ1-6,TRBD1,TRBV19,TGTGCCAGTAGTGCACCCAGGGGGCGTAATTCACCCCTCCACTTT,CASSAPRGRNSPLHF
-,TRBJ2-1,-,TRBV10-2,TGCGCCAGCAAAGAACCTGACAGGAGATACAATGAGCAGTTCTTC,CASKEPDRRYNEQFF
-,TRBJ1-1,-,TRBV6-5,TGTGCCAGCAGTTACTCGGGGGGGCTGGCTGAAGCTTTCTTT,CASSYSGGLAEAFF
-,TRBJ1-6,-,TRBV5-6,TGTGCCAGCAGCCCCGAGGAGGGTTCACCCCTCCACTTT,CASSPEEGSPLHF
-,TRBJ1-4,-,TRBV19,TGTGCCAGTAACTTCGGGGCAACTAATGAAAAACTGTTTTTT,CASNFGATNEKLFF
-,TRBJ2-7,-,TRBV3-1/TRBV3-2,TGTGCCAGCAGCCAAGAGCACGGTAGCGAGCAGTACTTC,CASSQEHGSEQYF
-,TRBJ2-2,-,TRBV27,TGTGCCAGCAGCAAAGGGGGACGGGGCACCGGGGAGCTGTTTTTT,CASSKGGRGTGELFF
once,TRBJ1-2,-,TRBV29-1,TGCAGCGTTGCAACCCCGGACAGTTATTATGGCTACACCTTC,CSVATPDSYYGYTF
-,TRBJ1-2,TRBD1,TRBV6-5,TGTGCCAGCACCCCACAGGGGGCCTATGGCTACACCTTC,CASTPQGAYGYTF
few,TRBJ1-4,TRBD1,TRBV4-1,TGCGCCAGCAGCCAACCGGGACAGGGAAATGAAAAACTGTTTTTT,CASSQPGQGNEKLFF
-,TRBJ2-5,TRBD2,TRBV5-1,TGCGCCAGCAGCCCGACTAGCAACCAAGAGACCCAGTACTTC,CASSPTSNQETQYF
-,TRBJ2-2,-,TRBV19,TGTGCCAGTAGTTTCTTAGGGGGTTCCGGGGAGCTGTTTTTT,CASSFLGGSGELFF
once,TRBJ2-1,-,TRBV10-1,TGCGCCAGCAACCACAGGATCCATGAGCAGTTCTTC,CASNHRIHEQFF
-,TRBJ1-5,-,TRBV6-4,TGTGCCAGCAGTGACGCGGGGCATCAGCCCCAGCATTTT,CASSDAGHQPQHF
-,TRBJ2-5,-,TRBV7-3,TGTGCCAGCAGCCTCCTGGGCAGCCGCCAAGAGACCCAGTACTTC,CASSLLGSRQETQYF
-,TRBJ1-1,-,TRBV9,TGTGCCAGCAGCGCCAGGTGGAGGGACACTGAAGCTTTCTTT,CASSARWRDTEAFF
-,TRBJ2-7,TRBD1,TRBV6-5,TGTGCCAGCAGGGACAGGGTTGGGGAGCAGTACTTC,CASRDRVGEQYF
-,TRBJ1-5,-,TRBV19,TGTGCCAGTAGTATAGACAGGGATCAGCCCCAGCATTTT,CASSIDRDQPQHF
-,TRBJ1-2,-,TRBV5-5,TGTGCCAGCAGCCTAGGCACCCTCTATGGCTACACCTTC,CASSLGTLYGYTF
-,TRBJ2-7,-,TRBV7-9,TGTGCCAGCAGCTTAGTTGGCAGAGAGCAGTACTTC,CASSLVGREQYF
-,TRBJ2-5,-,TRBV28,TGTGCCAGCAGTCACAGGGTTCGTGGACAAGAGACCCAGTACTTC,CASSHRVRGQETQYF
-,TRBJ2-2,TRBD1,TRBV6-6,TGTGCCAGCAGTAAACCACAGGGGGCGCGGACCGGGGAGCTGTTTTTT,CASSKPQGARTGELFF
few,TRBJ1-3,-,TRBV11-2,TGTGCCAGCAGCTTCCAGGGGCTCTCTGGAAACACCATATATTTT,CASSFQGLSGNTIYF
-,TRBJ2-7,-,TRBV5-1,TGCCCCCCCAGCTGGGGGGGGGCGCCGGGGAACCTCTACGAGCAGTACTTC,CPPSWGGAPGNLYEQYF
-,TRBJ2-6,-,TRBV2,TGTGCCAGCAGTGATCGTACTGGGGCCAACGTCCTGACTTTC,CASSDRTGANVLTF
once,TRBJ2-5,-,TRBV30,TGTGCCTGGAGTGTCCCGAGGACTGTAGAAGAGACCCAGTACTTC,CAWSVPRTVEETQYF
-,TRBJ1-2,-,TRBV21-1,TGTGCCAGCCCGTTCCAGAGGGAGTTCTATGGCTACACCTTC,CASPFQREFYGYTF